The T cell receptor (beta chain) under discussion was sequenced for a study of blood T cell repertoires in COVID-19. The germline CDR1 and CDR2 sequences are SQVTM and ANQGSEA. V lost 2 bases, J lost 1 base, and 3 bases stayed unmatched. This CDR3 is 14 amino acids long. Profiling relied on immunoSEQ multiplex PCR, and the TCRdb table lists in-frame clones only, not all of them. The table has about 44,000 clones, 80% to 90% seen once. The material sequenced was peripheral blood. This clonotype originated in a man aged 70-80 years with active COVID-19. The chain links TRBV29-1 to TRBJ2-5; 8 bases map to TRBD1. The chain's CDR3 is CSVEPDRGQETQYF. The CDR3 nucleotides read TGCAGCGTTGAACCAGACAGGGGCCAAGAGACCCAGTACTTC.